This section outlines one TCR beta chain sequence together with its context. The antigen remains unidentified. Primers: 60 Vbeta forward and 13 Jbeta reverse. Produced via immunoSEQ multiplex PCR; TCRdb's table is partial and in-frame only. This table holds about 120,000 clones, around 85% found once. The data were obtained in a study of cytomegalovirus exposure and HLA in healthy donors. Notes on the study in general: In the analysis, some V segments, TRBV6-2 and TRBV6-3 included, were excluded as indistinguishable. Being productive about 87% or about 30% of the time was typical of most TCR beta V segments in an earlier analysis. Roughly uniform sequencing depth across donors was assumed, possibly incorrectly. From TCR beta sequences, most subjects' HLA-A and HLA-B alleles were reportedly predicted accurately.

Germline values: CDR1 MNHNS, CDR2 SASEGT. The V and J ends lost 6 bases and 2 bases, in that order; junction bases with no gene match: 3. The CDR3 is 14 amino acids. This chain links TRBV6-1 with TRBJ2-7; 11 nucleotides agree with TRBD1. The receptor was derived from a man between 18 and 35 years old in good health and CMV-seropositive. Sequencing was done on a sample of PBMCs. The chain's CDR3 is CASRPGQGAYEQYF. For the CDR3, the DNA is TGTGCCAGCAGGCCGGGACAGGGGGCCTACGAGCAGTACTTC.